This T cell receptor (beta chain) emerged from a study of STAT5B mutations in CD4+ large granular lymphocyte leukemia (dated 2022 in TCRdb). As for the study more broadly: Among the healthy controls, the CDR3 'QG' motif was associated with a particular HLA allele. The study compared the TCRbeta repertoires of patients with CD4+ T-cell large granular lymphocyte leukemia against the TCRbeta repertoires of healthy blood donors. Flow cytometry on FACSCanto II or FACSVerse confirmed that purified fractions exceeded 95% purity among lymphocytes. Study-level results and caveats: Data were not HLA-matched; higher clonality in CD4+ versus CD8+ T-LGLL could reflect the relatively small sample size. Greater clonality appeared to be present in CD4-sorted patient repertoires than in healthy CD4+ repertoires, and the difference was retained after the putative leukemic clones were removed. Enrichment of TRBV06-family usage was observed among the top patient clones (8/27) relative to healthy controls (2/35). The main leukemic clonotypes were found to be private to each patient, although 25% to 30% of the main leukemic clonotypes were detected at low frequency in the non-leukemic repertoires of other patients.

The healthy controls were 35 or so blood donors, and the buffy coats of these donors were supplied by the Finnish Red Cross blood service. All TCR-sequenced material derived from peripheral blood: patient blood samples and healthy donor buffy coats. Peripheral blood mononuclear cells were isolated by Ficoll-Hypaque gradient centrifugation. For the healthy controls, CD4+ cells were obtained from buffy coats by magnetic purification. The Gentra Puregene Cell and Tissue kit was used for genomic DNA extraction, and quantification was performed on a Qubit 2.0 fluorometer. TCRbeta rearrangements were sequenced from genomic DNA using the immunoSEQ assay at survey resolution. For the original study's pipeline: In the TCR sequencing data, the smallest productive clonotype frequency that could be detected was 2.59 x 10-5. Only productive TCRbeta rearrangements, defined as complete and in-frame sequences, were included in the analyses. The clonality of each sample was calculated as Simpson clonality in the immunoSEQ Analyzer version 3.0. Clones were binned by frequency as very rare, small, medium, large (1-20%) or hyperexpanded (>20%). Generation probabilities were estimated with OLGA 1.2.3, V-gene circos plots were made with VDJtools, specificities were searched in VDJdb, and CDR3 motifs were identified with GLIPH. In TCRdb, the immuneACCESS table is reduced to in-frame sequences with V and J assigned. These tables do not hold every clone; where another copy was compared, an unresolved V gene accounts for under half, and the others remain unexplained. Clone size and V and J calls were adopted from that table, with D and trimming inferred from the DNA. In all, the sample holds about 31,000 clones, and 55% to 80% of those were seen once. Jointly, the top ten make up just under 2% of the sample.

V ends up 6 bases short and J 4 bases short, with an unmatched junction base count of 9. Reading the germline V gene (reference sequence) gives CDR1 LNHDA and CDR2 SQIVND. From its cysteine to its phenylalanine, the CDR3 spans 14 amino acids. Kept here is only the CDR3 DNA, which spans 42 bases and is read in frame from base 1. In its sample, this clone was seen a few times. Which antigen it targets is not known. Per-base quality was not reported, and no clone a single base away is much larger than it. The source material was CD4+ T cells from blood buffy coats. This clonotype was sampled from a human donor in good health. The sequence is built from TRBV19 and TRBJ2-7; TRBD1 lines up with 7 middle nucleotides. Read as DNA, the sequence is TGTGCCAGTAGCCCAAGACAGGGAGTTTACGAGCAGTACTTC. Translated, it reads CASSPRQGVYEQYF.